What follows is one T cell receptor beta chain and its context. Its target is not known. MiXCR, run by TCRdb on the reads, gives a single entry per CDR3 protein. Of 640,000 or so distinct CDR3 sequences in the sample, roughly 33% were seen once. This entry belongs to a study of T cell repertoires in cytomegalovirus infection. In the study overall: Selection of CMV epitopes for the study included recently identified HLA-C-restricted and well-studied HLA-B-restricted ones. Through public TCR beta signatures, both CMV infection and matching HLA type were indicated.

This CDR3 has 14 amino acids. Per germline, CDR1 MNHEY and CDR2 SMNVEV (reference sequence). Trimming removed 4 bases at V and 4 bases at J, with 12 bases between. Study-wide findings and caveats: Cumulated frequencies of public TCR beta families served to identify carriers of CMV plus the relevant HLA.

The sequenced sample was cultured PBMCs, obtained from culture after CMV antigen stimulation. This TCR was recovered from a human donor in good health (CMV status not recorded). Some clones in this sample may be carry-over from other donors' samples. This chain joins TRBV27 and TRBJ2-3, with a tentative D call TRBD2 (7 bases). The CDR3 sequence is CASSWRGGSDTQYF. Written as DNA, the CDR3 is TGTGCCAGCAGTTGGAGGGGGGGGTCAGATACGCAGTATTTT.